This entry is about one T cell receptor beta chain. It lacks a known antigen. The record has no base qualities; no much larger clone is one base away. The entry originates in a study of control samples from healthy donors and cancer patients (dated by TCRdb to the early 2020s). Libraries were built with the immunoSEQ multiplex PCR assay. This immuneACCESS table, as held by TCRdb, lists in-frame sequences with V and J called but not all clones. Of the missing ones, under half trace to an unresolved V gene in checked studies; the others have no known cause. This sample lists about 83,000 clones; roughly 91% were detected once. The top ten constitute roughly a sixth of the sample. The germline V gene yields SGHDT for CDR1 and YYEEEE for CDR2. From its cysteine to its phenylalanine, the CDR3 spans 17 amino acids. CDR3 DNA only is kept here, 51 bases in frame from base 1. At the junction V is shortened by 4 bases and J by 6 bases; bases outside the gene matches: 15.

The chain is assembled from TRBV5-6 and TRBJ2-7, with 11 bases matching TRBD1. This sequence originates from a man aged 50 or older in good health. The sequenced sample was blood. The CDR3 region has the sequence CASSPRHPGQGVSEQYF. The nucleotides read TGTGCCAGCAGCCCGAGACACCCGGGACAGGGGGTCTCCGAGCAGTACTTC.